A single sample gave rise to the 18 T cell receptor beta chains below, sequenced in a study of T cell responses to AZD1222 COVID-19 vaccine. The data were produced by immunoSEQ multiplex PCR, yet TCRdb's version contains in-frame clones alone and is incomplete. The repertoire holds over 25,000 clones, with 92% as singletons. Sequences were derived from peripheral blood, sampled 28 days after the second AZD1222 dose. These receptors all come from an adult who received the AZD1222 COVID-19 vaccine.

The gene calls are TRBV9 and TRBJ2-2, with unresolved D. V was cut by 2 bases and J by 1 base, with 12 bases left in between. CDR3 size: 16 residues. Germline-derived CDR1 and CDR2 are SGDLS and YYNGEE. The CDR3 loop reads CASSVGGFLNTGELFF. The CDR3 bases are TGTGCCAGCAGCGTTGGTGGTTTTTTGAACACCGGGGAGCTGTTTTTT.

The V gene is TRBV30, the J gene TRBJ1-5, with 7 bases aligning to TRBD1. V was pared by 2 bases and J by 4 bases, with 5 bases of the junction left unmatched. CDR1 GTSNPN and CDR2 SVGIG come from the germline V gene (reference sequence). The length of the CDR3 is 14 residues. CDR3 region: CAWSNDRANQPQHF. Here the CDR3 DNA reads TGTGCCTGGAGTAACGACAGGGCTAATCAGCCCCAGCATTTT.

The rearrangement joins TRBV20-1 to TRBJ2-4; D is undetermined. The CDR3 extends over 13 amino acids. Trimming removed 3 bases at V and 0 bases at J, with 6 bases between. In germline, CDR1 is DFQATT, CDR2 SNEGSKA (reference sequence). In DNA form, the CDR3 reads TGCAGTGCTAGTAGTCTAGCCAAAAACATTCAGTACTTC. Its protein product is CSASSLAKNIQYF.

This clone was found a few times. The V call is TRBV5-6, the J call TRBJ1-5; no reliable D call. Germline CDR1 is SGHDT and CDR2 is YYEEEE. Trimming shortened V by 1 base and J by 9 bases, and 17 bases separated the two germline ends. The CDR3 runs to 15 residues. For the CDR3, the DNA is TGTGCCAGCAGCTTGTTCTCAGTCCCTGGTTGGCCCCAGCATTTT. Translation gives CASSLFSVPGWPQHF.

DNA for the CDR3: TGTGCCAGCAGCTTGAGGGACTATGGCTACACCTTC. This gives the protein CASSLRDYGYTF. This chain links TRBV5-6 with TRBJ1-2; D not resolved. The CDR3 spans 12 residues. The V end was cut by 1 base, the J end by 3 bases, with 4 bases between. Per the germline V gene, CDR1 is SGHDT and CDR2 is YYEEEE.

The rearrangement uses TRBV28 and TRBJ1-4; perhaps TRBD1 as D (5 bases). Per the germline V gene, CDR1 is MDHEN and CDR2 is SYDVKM. Trimming shortened V by 5 bases and J by 8 bases, and 12 bases separated the two germline ends. The CDR3 is 13 amino acids. CDR3 DNA sequence: TGTGCCAGCAGTCTCGTGAACAGGGAAAAACTGTTTTTT. Protein product: CASSLVNREKLFF.

This clone has more than one count but fewer than ten. CDR3 in DNA: TGTGCCAGCAGCTTACCCCAGGGGAACACTGAAGCTTTCTTT. It encodes CASSLPQGNTEAFF. This chain joins TRBV7-2 and TRBJ1-1; tentative D call: TRBD1 (5 bases). With 2 bases removed from V and 1 base from J, the gap between germline ends came to 8 bases. The CDR3 extends over 14 amino acids. CDR1 and CDR2 from the germline V gene are SGHTA and FQGNSA.

The CDR3 nucleotides are TGTGCCAGCAGCCTCTCCGGGACCACCTATGGCTACACCTTC. Translation gives CASSLSGTTYGYTF. The chain couples TRBV7-6 to TRBJ1-2; tentative D call: TRBD1 (5 bases). Germline assignment: CDR1 SGHVS and CDR2 FNYEAQ. The CDR3 extends over 14 amino acids. The ends were cut back, 5 bases at V and 4 bases at J, with 14 bases in the middle.

The gene calls are TRBV19 and TRBJ1-2; TRBD1 matches at 7 bases. Germline trimming cut 7 bases from V and 8 bases from J; bases unmatched to any gene: 16. Germline CDR1 reads LNHDA; CDR2 reads SQIVND (reference sequence). The CDR3 spans 15 residues. The CDR3 sequence is CASTTGGVTGDGYTF. The CDR3 region has the DNA TGTGCCAGTACCACAGGTGGGGTTACAGGGGACGGCTACACCTTC.

This chain connects TRBV19 to TRBJ1-3; D perhaps matches TRBD1 (5 bases). CDR1 and CDR2 from the germline V gene are LNHDA and SQIVND (reference sequence). V dropped 5 bases and J dropped 7 bases, with 15 bases sitting between them. The CDR3 spans 14 residues. CDR3 loop: CASSLRQSPNTIYF. In DNA form, the CDR3 reads TGTGCCAGTAGTTTACGACAGAGCCCTAACACCATATATTTT.

V gene TRBV10-2 combines with J gene TRBJ1-2; TRBD1 is a possible D gene (5 bases). Germline CDR1 WSHSY, CDR2 SAAADI. The CDR3 loop spans 13 amino acids. Trimming pared 2 bases from V and 6 bases from J, leaving 10 bases between. The CDR3 sequence: CASSEQGTDGYTF. The CDR3 region has the DNA TGCGCCAGCAGTGAGCAAGGGACGGATGGCTACACCTTC.

The genes are TRBV7-3 and TRBJ2-3; no clear D gene. Between the trimmed V and J ends, which lost 5 bases and 0 bases, there was a span of 3 bases. The CDR3 consists of 12 residues. Germline values: CDR1 SGHTA, CDR2 FQGTGA. This chain's CDR3 is CASSASTDTQYF. The CDR3 coding sequence is TGTGCCAGCAGCGCTAGCACAGATACGCAGTATTTT.

Written as DNA, the CDR3 is TGTGCCAGCAGTTATCGTGAAGGAAGGGAGACCCAGTACTTC. It yields the protein CASSYREGRETQYF. The chain couples TRBV7-9 to TRBJ2-5, with D hard to call. The CDR3 contains 14 residues. The germline V gene has CDR1 SEHNR and CDR2 FQNEAQ (reference sequence). The germline V and J ends were trimmed by 6 bases and 5 bases, with 16 bases remaining between them.

The CDR3 nucleotides read TGTGCCAGCAGTGAGATGGGCCATGAGCAGTTCTTC. Protein sequence: CASSEMGHEQFF. The V gene is TRBV6-2 or TRBV6-3, the J gene TRBJ2-1, with no clear D. This CDR3 comprises 12 residues. Germline CDR1 MNHEY, CDR2 SVGEGT. V gave up 5 bases and J gave up 8 bases, with 10 bases separating them.

The V gene is TRBV28, the J gene TRBJ1-1; a weak D match, TRBD1 (5 bases). The CDR3 extends over 11 amino acids. The V and J ends lost 9 bases and 3 bases respectively, with 8 bases between them. The V gene's germline CDR1 is MDHEN and CDR2 SYDVKM. CDR3 sequence: CASVGDTEAFF. The CDR3 nucleotides are TGTGCCAGTGTGGGGGACACTGAAGCTTTCTTT.

Written as DNA, the CDR3 is TGTGCCAGCAGCTTAAACCCTGGCGGGAGACTCAATGAGCAGTTCTTC. It encodes CASSLNPGGRLNEQFF. The chain couples TRBV7-3 to TRBJ2-1; 7 bases line up with TRBD2. V was pared by 1 base and J by 6 bases, with 9 bases of the junction left unmatched. Germline CDR1 SGHTA, CDR2 FQGTGA. This CDR3 spans 16 amino acids.

J is TRBJ2-5 and V is TRBV14; D is perhaps TRBD1 (6 bases). CDR1 and CDR2 (germline): SGHDN, FVKESK. The CDR3 sequence is 13 residues long. Trimming removed 4 bases from V and 5 bases from J, with 11 bases in between. CDR3 in amino acids: CASSRGLGETQYF. The DNA for the CDR3 is TGTGCCAGCAGCCGGGGGCTAGGCGAGACCCAGTACTTC.

This chain links TRBV7-9 with TRBJ1-3, with no clear D. V was shortened by 1 base and J by 0 bases, with 7 bases between the two germline ends. The CDR3 has 15 residues. CDR1 is SEHNR and CDR2 is FQNEAQ in the germline V gene (reference sequence). The CDR3 reads CASSLGLGSGNTIYF. The CDR3 DNA follows: TGTGCCAGCAGCTTAGGGCTCGGCTCTGGAAACACCATATATTTT.